This T cell receptor (beta chain) stems from a study of blood T cell dynamics during melanoma immunotherapy. Study context: Standard first-line treatment here was pembrolizumab or nivolumab plus ipilimumab in metastatic melanoma.

Time point described: pre-treatment baseline. Samples come from before therapy and from week 3 after the first blockade cycle. Apart from a couple of fast progressors, RECIST 1.1 response was judged 12 weeks post-infusion. The table came from immunoSEQ multiplex PCR; TCRdb's copy has only in-frame clones and leaves some out. The sample includes around 6,500 clones, 80% to 90% of them seen just once. There are 13 residues in the CDR3. V dropped 4 bases and J dropped 8; count of bases not matched to a gene: 5. Looked up from germline, CDR1 is ENHRY and CDR2 is SYGVKD. The material was blood, obtained from a patient treated with checkpoint blockade. This sequence joins TRBV10-3 and TRBJ1-2, with 9 bases fitting TRBD1. The sequence was obtained from a human donor with melanoma. This chain's CDR3 is CAISVNRGQGYTF. Written as DNA, the CDR3 is TGTGCCATCAGTGTCAACAGGGGGCAAGGCTACACCTTC.